A single T cell receptor beta chain is shown here with its context. Its antigen is still unknown. This entry belongs to a study of cytomegalovirus exposure and HLA in healthy donors. For the study at large: T cells numbering 150 million to 200 million yielded approximately 120 million unique TCR beta sequences in an earlier analysis. General observations from the study: As a later analysis showed, several of the most significant clusters appeared to be linked to common viral pathogens. As confirmed in vitro, a few CMV-associated chains were specific for CMV antigens. In a later analysis, V- and J-gene trimming of beta chains associated with a DCLRE1C missense variant, replicated independently.

This CDR3 spans 15 amino acids. Trimming took off 4 bases at V and 12 bases at J, with 22 bases between the two ends. Germline V lookup: CDR1 SGDLS, CDR2 YYNGEE. PCR amplification relied on 60 Vbeta primers (plus 13 Jbeta primers). TCRdb keeps only in-frame clones here, not all; method: immunoSEQ multiplex PCR. The ten top clones account for 9.5% to 15%, within a sample of roughly 57,000 clones. This TCR derives from a young man in good health and CMV-seropositive. V gene TRBV9 combines with J gene TRBJ1-4; maybe TRBD1 (5 bases). Sequencing was performed on PBMCs. DNA of the CDR3: TGTGCCAGCAGCCCGGGGGACGGACTTGGGGTGGAACTGTTTTTT. Translation gives CASSPGDGLGVELFF.